The 7 T cell receptor beta chains given below trace back to one sample, sequenced in a study of T cell responses to AZD1222 COVID-19 vaccine. The data were produced by immunoSEQ multiplex PCR, yet TCRdb's version contains in-frame clones alone and is incomplete. The table shows 130,000 or so clones, with roughly 84% occurring only once. This specimen was peripheral blood, taken on day 0 of AZD1222 vaccination. These receptors were taken from an adult in good health.

This clone appeared once. The V call is TRBV5-1, the J call TRBJ2-2; 13 bases are shared with TRBD2. The CDR3 is 15 amino acids. Germline V lookup: CDR1 SGHRS, CDR2 YFSETQ. Trimming cost V 4 bases and J 5 bases; bases outside gene matches: 2. The CDR3 DNA reads as TGCGCCAGCAGCCAGGGACTAGCGGGAACCGGGGAGCTGTTTTTT. Translated, it gives CASSQGLAGTGELFF.

This sequence joins TRBV6-5 and TRBJ1-6; D is unclear. Trimming cost V 0 bases and J 10 bases, with 13 bases left between them. This CDR3 is 15 amino acids long. CDR1 and CDR2 from the germline V gene are MNHEY and SVGAGI. DNA of the CDR3: TGTGCCAGCAGTTACTCGGAGGGCAGAGGGTCACCCCTCCACTTT. This encodes CASSYSEGRGSPLHF.

The rearrangement joins TRBV27 to TRBJ2-7; 10 bases fit TRBD2. The CDR3 runs to 13 residues. V dropped 4 bases and J dropped 5; count of bases not matched to a gene: 2. The V gene's germline CDR1 is MNHEY and CDR2 SMNVEV (reference sequence). DNA of the CDR3: TGTGCCAGCAGTTCCACTAGCGGGGACGAGCAGTACTTC. This encodes CASSSTSGDEQYF.

The J gene is TRBJ1-2, the V gene TRBV6-5; D gene unclear. The germline V gene has CDR1 MNHEY and CDR2 SVGAGI. Trimming removed 7 bases from V and 5 bases from J, with 14 bases in between. This CDR3 contains 13 residues. The CDR3 loop is CASTTSGKYGYTF. The CDR3, as DNA: TGTGCCAGCACCACGTCGGGGAAATATGGCTACACCTTC.

This clone was seen many times. The CDR3 nucleotides read TGTGCCACCAGTGATTGGGTAGCGGGAGTGGGTAGGCAAGAGACCCAGTACTTC. Translating gives CATSDWVAGVGRQETQYF. This chain connects TRBV24-1 to TRBJ2-5; 9 bases line up with TRBD2. CDR3 length: 18 amino acids. Germline V CDR1 and CDR2: KGHDR, SFDVKD. Unmatched junction bases numbered 11, after V lost 2 bases and J lost 2 bases.

The CDR3 sequence is CASSQDTAGFYGYTF. CDR3 bases: TGTGCCAGCAGCCAAGATACCGCGGGGTTTTATGGCTACACCTTC. The chain recombines TRBV3-1 (or the pseudogene TRBV3-2) with TRBJ1-2, with unresolved D. Looked up from germline, CDR1 is LGHDT and CDR2 is YNNKEL (reference sequence). This CDR3 region has 15 residues. The germline V and J ends were trimmed by 0 bases and 5 bases, with 13 bases remaining between them.

This clone occurred once. The chain recombines TRBV27 with TRBJ2-5; D is perhaps TRBD2 (5 bases). The CDR3 extends over 12 amino acids. CDR1 and CDR2 (germline): MNHEY, SMNVEV (reference sequence). The V end was cut by 3 bases, the J end by 9 bases, with 11 bases between. The CDR3 DNA is TGTGCCAGCAGTTTCCACGGGGAGCCCCAGTACTTC. This translates into CASSFHGEPQYF.